This entry lists 29 T cell receptor beta chains sequenced from one sample in a study of graft-versus-host responses after intestinal transplantation (dated by TCRdb to the early 2020s). To isolate intraepithelial and lamina propria lymphocytes from graft specimens, dithiothreitol, EDTA incubations and collagenase D digestion were used. The method behind the library was the immunoSEQ multiplex PCR assay. TCRdb obtained this table from immuneACCESS and retained in-frame rearrangements with V and J assigned. These tables miss some clones; where compared with another copy, unresolved V genes account for less than half of the shortfall, and the remainder is unexplained. In this sample the table shows more than 13,000 clones, just under 70% of which occur a single time. Over 20% of the sample belongs to the ten largest clones. Material: ileum tissue, obtained just over 700 days after intestinal transplantation. The receptors were sampled from a human patient who received an intestinal transplant, so some T cells may come from the graft donor.

A few counts support this clone. The V call is TRBV6-1, the J call TRBJ1-5, with 7 nucleotides matching TRBD1. The CDR3 is made up of 12 amino acids. V lost 11 bases to trimming and J lost 4 bases; unmatched junction nucleotides: 5. Germline V gene data show CDR1 as MNHNS and CDR2 as SASEGT. The CDR3: CAVRGTNQPQHF. As DNA, the CDR3 is TGTGCCGTCAGGGGGACTAATCAGCCCCAGCATTTT.

The chain combines TRBV15 with TRBJ2-5; TRBD1 agrees at 9 bases. The DNA matches TRBJ2-7 better at its end, which makes the J call doubtful. The CDR3 runs to 14 residues. Germline CDR1 and CDR2: LNHNV and YYDKDF (reference sequence). CDR3 DNA: TGTGCCACCAGCAGGCCGGGACAGGGCTACGAGCAGTACTTC. It translates to CATSRPGQGYEQYF.

The genes are TRBV28 and TRBJ1-1, with D uncertain. Germline CDR1 reads MDHEN; CDR2 reads SYDVKM. V was pared by 2 bases and J by 11 bases, with 18 bases between. This CDR3 region has 14 residues. CDR3 nucleotides: TGTGCCAGCAGTTTAATCGGGTTATGTGAGATGGCTTTCTTT. This codes for CASSLIGLCEMAFF.

The V and J genes are TRBV4-1 and TRBJ2-1; D perhaps matches TRBD2 (6 bases). The CDR3 extends over 17 amino acids. Germline values: CDR1 MGHRA, CDR2 YSYEKL. Trimming pared 0 bases from V and 0 bases from J, leaving 12 bases between. CDR3 region: CASSQDERASSYNEQFF. CDR3 coding DNA: TGCGCCAGCAGCCAAGATGAGCGGGCGAGCTCCTACAATGAGCAGTTCTTC.

This clone was seen a single time. The sample contains more than one DNA sequence encoding this CDR3. This chain links TRBV11-2 with TRBJ2-5; the D gene is possibly TRBD1 (6 bases). From germline, CDR1 is SGHAT and CDR2 FQNNGV. Between the trimmed V and J ends, which lost 5 bases and 3 bases, there was a span of 16 bases. The CDR3 spans 15 residues. The CDR3 bases are TGTGCCAGCAGCGGGGGCGGGCAGCTCAAAGAGACCCAGTACTTC. Translating gives CASSGGGQLKETQYF. The whole variable domain, remainder taken from reference TRBV11-2 and TRBJ2-5, is EAGVAQSPRYKIIEKRQSVAFWCNPISGHATLYWYQQILGQGPKLLIQFQNNGVVDDSQLPKDRFSAERLKGVDSTLKIQPAKLEDSAVYLCASSGGGQLKETQYFGPGTRLLVL.

This chain uses TRBV6-6 with TRBJ2-1; D ambiguous. V lost 6 bases, J lost 0 bases, and 6 bases lay in between. The germline V gene encodes CDR1 MNHNY and CDR2 SVGAGI (reference sequence). The CDR3 length is 13 residues. CDR3 region: CASSPDSYNEQFF. The CDR3 DNA is TGTGCCAGCAGCCCGGACTCCTACAATGAGCAGTTCTTC.

This chain joins TRBV1 and TRBJ2-6. TRBV1 is reported as a pseudogene. This CDR3 is 18 amino acids long. DNA for the CDR3: TGCACCAGCAGTATTTTTAGTTGTGCACAAAGTCGGGCCAACGTCCTGACTTTC. It codes for CTSSIFSCAQSRANVLTF.

The chain is built from TRBV7-2 and TRBJ1-6, with no clear D. Germline CDR1 SGHTA, CDR2 FQGNSA. The CDR3 consists of 13 residues. V dropped 1 base and J dropped 12 bases, with 10 bases sitting between them. This CDR3 is CASSLERTRPLHF. In DNA form, the CDR3 reads TGTGCCAGCAGCTTAGAAAGAACTCGACCCCTCCACTTT. Drawing the rest from reference TRBV7-2 and TRBJ1-6, the complete variable domain is GAGVSQSPSNKVTEKGKDVELRCDPISGHTALYWYRQSLGQGLEFLIYFQGNSAPDKSGLPSDRFSAERTGGSVSTLTIQRTQQEDSAVYLCASSLERTRPLHFGNGTRLTVT.

The chain joins TRBV7-2 to TRBJ2-5; TRBD1 or TRBD2 may be the D gene (6 bases each). CDR3 length: 13 residues. The V end was cut by 4 bases, the J end by 1 base, with 7 bases between. CDR1 and CDR2 (germline): SGHTA, FQGNSA. CDR3 loop: CASSWGAQETQYF. Written as DNA, the CDR3 is TGTGCCAGCAGCTGGGGGGCCCAAGAGACCCAGTACTTC.

The rearrangement uses TRBV7-2 and TRBJ2-1, with 9 positions matching TRBD1. This CDR3 is 13 amino acids long. J lost 2 bases, V lost 11 bases, and 4 bases had no gene match. CDR1 SGHTA and CDR2 FQGNSA come from the germline V gene. The CDR3 here is CAAGDRAYNEQFF. CDR3 DNA sequence: TGTGCCGCCGGGGACAGGGCCTACAATGAGCAGTTCTTC.

The chain links TRBV7-2 to TRBJ1-6, with 8 nucleotides matching TRBD1. The CDR3 extends over 14 amino acids. V shed 0 bases and J 10 bases; nucleotides not matched to a gene: 2. Germline CDR1 and CDR2: SGHTA and FQGNSA. The CDR3 nucleotides are TGTGCCAGCAGCTTAGCTGACAGGGGCTCACCCCTCCACTTT. Its protein is CASSLADRGSPLHF.

This clone was observed a single time. The genes are TRBV19 and TRBJ2-1; 9 positions match TRBD2. The CDR3 loop spans 14 amino acids. Unmatched junction bases numbered 6, after V lost 8 bases and J lost 4 bases. In germline, CDR1 is LNHDA, CDR2 SQIVND (reference sequence). As DNA, the CDR3 is TGTGCCAGTCGTCTAGCGGGGAAATACAATGAGCAGTTCTTC. Protein sequence: CASRLAGKYNEQFF.

In DNA form, the CDR3 reads TGTGCCAGCAGCCAAGATAGACAGGGGGGATCCTACGAGCAGTACTTC. It codes for CASSQDRQGGSYEQYF. The J gene is TRBJ2-7, the V gene TRBV4-2; 9 nucleotides align to TRBD1. The ends lost 0 bases at V and 1 base at J; junction bases unmatched: 4. CDR1 is LGHNA and CDR2 is YNFKEQ in the germline V gene. This CDR3 has 16 residues.

J is TRBJ2-3 and V is TRBV6-5; 9 nucleotides line up with TRBD1. Germline assignment: CDR1 MNHEY and CDR2 SVGAGI. V lost 2 bases to trimming and J lost 2 bases; unmatched junction nucleotides: 5. The CDR3 consists of 16 residues. The DNA for the CDR3 is TGTGCCAGCAGTTACCGCGGACAGGGGCCCACAGATACGCAGTATTTT. It translates to CASSYRGQGPTDTQYF.

The chain has TRBV4-1 and TRBJ2-1; the D is unclear. The ends were cut back, 0 bases at V and 9 bases at J, with 12 bases in the middle. The CDR3 sequence is 14 residues long. Per germline, CDR1 MGHRA and CDR2 YSYEKL. DNA for the CDR3: TGCGCCAGCAGCCAAGAGGGTCTCCGAATTGAGCAGTTCTTC. This codes for CASSQEGLRIEQFF.

This clone was counted only a few times. This CDR3 is CASRGEKLFF. The DNA of the CDR3 is TGTGCCAGCAGGGGGGAAAAACTGTTTTTT. The rearrangement joins TRBV6-5 to TRBJ1-4, with D uncertain. Germline assignment: CDR1 MNHEY and CDR2 SVGAGI. Trimming took off 6 bases at V and 8 bases at J, with 4 bases between the two ends. This CDR3 contains 10 residues.

V gene TRBV18 combines with J gene TRBJ2-3; TRBD2 matches at 11 bases. After removal of 2 bases from V and 6 bases from J, the junction contained 1 base not matched to a gene. This CDR3 has 14 residues. Germline CDR1 is KGHSH and CDR2 is LQKENI. CDR3 protein: CASSPRTSGDTQYF. The CDR3 nucleotides are TGTGCCAGCTCACCAAGGACTAGCGGGGATACGCAGTATTTT.

The rearrangement uses TRBV2 and TRBJ2-3; D ambiguous. The V and J ends lost 6 bases and 5 bases respectively, with 15 bases between them. CDR3 length equals 14 residues. The V gene's germline CDR1 is SNHLY and CDR2 FYNNEI. CDR3 nucleotides: TGTGCCAGCAGGAAGGGTGGGTTAGGAGATACGCAGTATTTT. Translating it yields CASRKGGLGDTQYF.

This clone has more than one count but fewer than ten. The chain is built from TRBV27 and TRBJ1-2; no definite D call. This CDR3 region has 13 residues. Trimming pared 4 bases from V and 3 bases from J, leaving 9 bases between. The germline V gene has CDR1 MNHEY and CDR2 SMNVEV (reference sequence). CDR3 loop: CASSSLGHYGYTF. The CDR3 nucleotides read TGTGCCAGCAGTTCCCTCGGACACTATGGCTACACCTTC.

The chain is built from TRBV4-1 and TRBJ2-5, with 10 bases that match TRBD2. The CDR3 is 13 amino acids. V was clipped by 5 bases and J by 3 bases; unmatched bases: 0. Germline lookup yields CDR1 MGHRA and CDR2 YSYEKL. The CDR3 sequence: CASSGTSEETQYF. CDR3 bases: TGCGCCAGCAGCGGGACTAGCGAAGAGACCCAGTACTTC.

A word on this clone: One end of the junction varies from germline; a read error may be responsible. The gene calls are TRBV6-6 and TRBJ1-5; 10 bases line up with TRBD1. The CDR3 has 15 residues. Per germline, CDR1 MNHNY and CDR2 SVGAGI (reference sequence). In nucleotides, the CDR3 is TGTGCCAGCAGTTACTCGACAGGGGGCAATCAGCTCCAGCATTTT. This gives the protein CASSYSTGGNQLQHF.

By share, this clone ranks as medium-sized (0.01 to 0.1%). The chain joins TRBV6-4 to TRBJ2-3, with 12 bases that match TRBD1. Trimming at V came to 2 bases and at J to 4 bases, leaving 1 base not matched to a gene. There are 15 residues in the CDR3. CDR1 and CDR2 from the germline V gene are MRHNA and SNTAGT. The CDR3 region has the DNA TGTGCCAGCAGTGACGGGACAGGGGGCGCAGATACGCAGTATTTT. The encoded protein is CASSDGTGGADTQYF.

This clone occurred a few times. Sequence at one end of the junction differs from germline and may be a read error. The chain has TRBV30 and TRBJ2-3, with unresolved D. The CDR3 has 14 amino acids. Per the germline V gene, CDR1 is GTSNPN and CDR2 is SVGIG (reference sequence). The CDR3 nucleotides are TGTGCCTGGAGTGTATTCCGGACGCACAGATACGCAGTATTT. This encodes CAWSVFRTHRYAVF.

V gene TRBV30 combines with J gene TRBJ2-5, with D perhaps TRBD2 (6 bases). The germline CDR1 and CDR2 sequences are GTSNPN and SVGIG (reference sequence). CDR3 size: 14 residues. Trimming left V 3 bases short and J 11 bases short, with 22 bases between. For the CDR3, the DNA is TGTGCCTGGAGCGATTCACTCGGCAGGAGGGAGCAGTACTTC. The encoded protein is CAWSDSLGRREQYF.

This clone was seen a handful of times. V is TRBV5-4 and J is TRBJ1-1; D is uncertain. Per germline, CDR1 SGHNT and CDR2 YYREEE (reference sequence). V lost 0 bases, J lost 0 bases, and 12 bases lay in between. The CDR3 is 16 amino acids. The CDR3 sequence is CASSLEAGRMNTEAFF. Here the CDR3 DNA reads TGTGCCAGCAGCTTGGAGGCTGGCCGAATGAACACTGAAGCTTTCTTT.

The gene calls are TRBV2 and TRBJ2-7, with 14 bases aligning to TRBD2. Germline CDR1 is SNHLY and CDR2 is FYNNEI. The CDR3 loop spans 16 amino acids. J was trimmed by 6 bases and V by 1 base; bases with no gene match: 5. CDR3 coding DNA: TGTGCCAGCAGTGAAGGGGGACTAGCGGGAGAAAGCGAGCAGTACTTC. Protein sequence: CASSEGGLAGESEQYF.

In this sample, this clone turned up a few times. V is TRBV4-1 and J is TRBJ2-5; no reliable D call. In germline, CDR1 is MGHRA, CDR2 YSYEKL. This CDR3 is built from 12 residues. V was clipped by 4 bases and J by 5 bases, with 8 bases between them. The CDR3, as DNA: TGCGCCAGCAGCCTAAGTGGGGAGACCCAGTACTTC. It specifies CASSLSGETQYF.

The genes are TRBV7-9 and TRBJ2-7, with a possible D match to TRBD1 (6 bases). Germline V gene data show CDR1 as SEHNR and CDR2 as FQNEAQ (reference sequence). The CDR3 length is 14 residues. The ends were cut back, 4 bases at V and 0 bases at J, with 10 bases in the middle. CDR3 region: CASSSRQDSYEQYF. DNA for the CDR3: TGTGCCAGCAGCTCTAGACAGGACTCCTACGAGCAGTACTTC.

The chain employs TRBV6-5 and TRBJ2-1; D is unresolved. V lost 6 bases to trimming and J lost 4 bases, with 10 bases between them. In germline, CDR1 is MNHEY, CDR2 SVGAGI. This CDR3 has 13 amino acids. CDR3 nucleotides: TGTGCCAGCAGATCGGACCCGTACAATGAGCAGTTCTTC. As protein: CASRSDPYNEQFF.